Listed below are T cell receptor beta chains from one sample, sequenced in a study of blood T cell repertoires in COVID-19. Using immunoSEQ multiplex PCR, the repertoire was profiled, and TCRdb retains in-frame clones only, with some absent. The table includes 150,000 to 200,000 clones, around 82% detected once. Material for sequencing was peripheral blood. The receptors were sampled from a man aged 65 to 85 with active or convalescent COVID-19. CDR3s include the opening cysteine and the closing phenylalanine or tryptophan. Each record gives: V gene, J gene, clone size, D gene, CDR3 DNA, CDR3 protein. The D gene is left open where the match is weak. Expanded clones get a size class; other rows say once, few or many, or leave the size out.

TRBV12-3/TRBV12-4	TRBJ2-3	NA	NA	TGTGCCAGCCCCCGGACTAACACAGATACGCAGTATTTT	CASPRTNTDTQYF
TRBV6-5	TRBJ2-1	NA	TRBD1	TGTGCCAGCAGCCGGGACAGGGGACCTTACAATGAGCAGTTCTTC	CASSRDRGPYNEQFF
TRBV28	TRBJ1-1	NA	TRBD1	TGTGCCAGCAGTCGTCCCGGGACAGGGGGAGCTTTCTTT	CASSRPGTGGAFF
TRBV10-2	TRBJ1-1	many	NA	TGCGCCACTCAGGGAAATACTGAAGCTTTCTTT	CATQGNTEAFF
TRBV6-2/TRBV6-3	TRBJ1-6	NA	NA	TGTGCCAGCAGTTACTTCATGGCAGGGCGTCACACAAATTCACCCCTCCACTTT	CASSYFMAGRHTNSPLHF
TRBV19	TRBJ1-6	NA	TRBD1	TGTGCCAGTAGTACCGCCGTTTTACAGGGGGCACCCCTCCACTTT	CASSTAVLQGAPLHF
TRBV19	TRBJ1-5	once	NA	TGTGCCAGTAGTATCTCCGGGGGAAGCAATCAGCCCCAGCATTTT	CASSISGGSNQPQHF
TRBV9	TRBJ2-2	NA	NA	TGTGCCAGCAGGGGCGGGCGAGTCACCGGGGAGCTGTTTTTT	CASRGGRVTGELFF
TRBV9	TRBJ1-2	NA	TRBD1	TGTGCCAGCAGCACCTTGACAGGGTCGGGCGGCTATGGCTACACCTTC	CASSTLTGSGGYGYTF
TRBV5-1	TRBJ2-5	NA	NA	TGCGCCAGCAGCTCACTACCCCGGGACACGTACCAAGAGACCCAGTACTTC	CASSSLPRDTYQETQYF
TRBV6-5	TRBJ2-1	once	TRBD1	TGTGCCAGCAAGACAGGGAGAACCGAGCAGTTCTTC	CASKTGRTEQFF
TRBV5-4	TRBJ2-1	few	NA	TGTGCCAGCAGCTTGGGGGCGGGGAGCTCCTACAATGAGCAGTTCTTC	CASSLGAGSSYNEQFF
TRBV11-2	TRBJ1-4	NA	NA	TGTGCCAGCAGCGCGGGACTCTTGAATGAAAAACTGTTTTTT	CASSAGLLNEKLFF
TRBV14	TRBJ1-3	NA	NA	TGTGCCAGCAGGCTGGAGGGACTCTCTGGAAACACCATATATTTT	CASRLEGLSGNTIYF
TRBV4-1	TRBJ2-4	NA	NA	TGCGCCAGCAGCCAAGAAGGAGAGTCACCCCCTGAGAACATTCAGTACTTC	CASSQEGESPPENIQYF
TRBV9	TRBJ2-5	NA	NA	TGTGCCAGCAGCGTAGTCCCAGGAGGGGAGACCCAGTACTTC	CASSVVPGGETQYF
TRBV10-1	TRBJ1-3	NA	NA	TGCGCCAGCAGTGAAGGGGCCGCTGGAAACACCATATATTTT	CASSEGAAGNTIYF
TRBV11-2	TRBJ2-1	NA	NA	TGTGCCAGCAGCAAAGGGGCAGTACCTAATGAGCAGTTCTTC	CASSKGAVPNEQFF
TRBV30	TRBJ1-1	NA	TRBD1	TGTGCCGGAACAGGGGTGCAGTCAGCTTTCTTT	CAGTGVQSAFF
TRBV2	TRBJ2-7	NA	NA	TGTGCCAGCAGTGAGGTCGAAGGCAGGGCCGCCCCCGAGCAGTACTTC	CASSEVEGRAAPEQYF
TRBV28	TRBJ2-3	NA	TRBD2	TGTGCCAGCAGCCGCCCCATGGGGGTGTTAGCGGGAGGGCCACCTCCTAGCACAGATACGCAGTATTTT	CASSRPMGVLAGGPPPSTDTQYF
TRBV6-5	TRBJ2-1	NA	TRBD2	TGTGCCAGCAAGATTGGACTAGCGGGTTCGAATGAGCAGTTCTTC	CASKIGLAGSNEQFF
TRBV6-2/TRBV6-3	TRBJ1-2	NA	NA	TGTGCCAGCAGCCCCGGGGTCGGTGGCTACACCTTC	CASSPGVGGYTF
TRBV4-3	TRBJ2-3	few	TRBD1	TGCGCCAGCAGCCAAGATATGACAGGGAGCACAGATACGCAGTATTTT	CASSQDMTGSTDTQYF